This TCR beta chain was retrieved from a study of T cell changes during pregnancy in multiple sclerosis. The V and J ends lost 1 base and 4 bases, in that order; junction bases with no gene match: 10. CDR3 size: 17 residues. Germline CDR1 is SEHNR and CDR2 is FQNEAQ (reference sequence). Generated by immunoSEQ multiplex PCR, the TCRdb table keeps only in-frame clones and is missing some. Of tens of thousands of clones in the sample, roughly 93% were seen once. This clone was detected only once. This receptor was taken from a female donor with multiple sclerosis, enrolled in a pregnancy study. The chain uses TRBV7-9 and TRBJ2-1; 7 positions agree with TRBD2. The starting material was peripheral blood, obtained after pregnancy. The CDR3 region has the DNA TGTGCCAGCAGCTTAGGCCCACCAGCGGGATCATACAATGAGCAGTTCTTC. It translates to CASSLGPPAGSYNEQFF.